A selection of T cell receptor beta chains follows, all from one sample in a study of blood T cell repertoires in COVID-19. TCRdb's copy holds only in-frame clones and misses some; the assay was immunoSEQ multiplex PCR. The sample includes approximately 98,000 clones, about 84% of them seen just once. The material sequenced was peripheral blood. The receptors originated from a woman at least 80 years old with acute or convalescent COVID-19. The CDR3 runs from the conserved cysteine through the conserved F or W. A D gene is named only where the DNA matches it firmly. Clone sizes are given selectively: once, few, many, or a class where the clone is expanded.

J gene: TRBJ1-4
clone size: NA
V gene: TRBV28
D gene: TRBD1
CDR3 protein: CASSPSGTGNEKLFF
CDR3 DNA: TGTGCCAGCAGTCCATCCGGGACAGGAAATGAAAAACTGTTTTTT

J gene: TRBJ1-1
clone size: NA
V gene: TRBV7-2
D gene: TRBD1
CDR3 protein: CASSPRGPMNTEAFF
CDR3 DNA: TGTGCCAGCAGCCCCAGGGGGCCAATGAACACTGAAGCTTTCTTT

J gene: TRBJ2-3
clone size: NA
V gene: TRBV10-3
D gene: TRBD2
CDR3 protein: CAIERGPSTDTQYF
CDR3 DNA: TGTGCCATAGAGCGGGGGCCTAGCACAGATACGCAGTATTTT

J gene: TRBJ2-7
clone size: NA
V gene: TRBV3-1/TRBV3-2
D gene: TRBD2
CDR3 protein: CASSHGLWIAGGPYSYEQYF
CDR3 DNA: TGTGCCAGCAGCCACGGGTTGTGGATAGCGGGGGGCCCCTATTCCTACGAGCAGTACTTC

J gene: TRBJ1-1
clone size: NA
V gene: TRBV9
D gene: NA
CDR3 protein: CASSSTGQPNTEAFF
CDR3 DNA: TGTGCCAGCAGCTCCACCGGACAGCCGAACACTGAAGCTTTCTTT

J gene: TRBJ1-2
clone size: NA
V gene: TRBV7-2
D gene: NA
CDR3 protein: CASSLTTGLYGYTF
CDR3 DNA: TGTGCCAGCAGCCTAACTACAGGGCTATATGGCTACACCTTC

J gene: TRBJ2-3
clone size: NA
V gene: TRBV15
D gene: NA
CDR3 protein: CATSRDRPSALISDTQYF
CDR3 DNA: TGTGCCACCAGCAGAGATCGTCCTAGCGCACTGATTTCGGATACGCAGTATTTT

J gene: TRBJ1-2
clone size: NA
V gene: TRBV5-4
D gene: NA
CDR3 protein: CASSLAGSYGYTF
CDR3 DNA: TGTGCCAGCAGCTTGGCAGGTTCCTATGGCTACACCTTC

J gene: TRBJ2-1
clone size: many
V gene: TRBV5-1
D gene: TRBD1
CDR3 protein: CASSLARTGWDEQFF
CDR3 DNA: TGCGCCAGCAGCTTGGCCCGGACAGGGTGGGATGAGCAGTTCTTC

J gene: TRBJ2-3
clone size: NA
V gene: TRBV5-1
D gene: NA
CDR3 protein: CASSLQGGRTDTQYF
CDR3 DNA: TGCGCCAGCAGCTTGCAGGGGGGCCGCACAGATACGCAGTATTTT

J gene: TRBJ2-2
clone size: once
V gene: TRBV28
D gene: TRBD2
CDR3 protein: CASSLSLAGGPYTGELFF
CDR3 DNA: TGTGCCAGCAGTTTATCTCTAGCGGGGGGGCCTTACACCGGGGAGCTGTTTTTT

J gene: TRBJ1-5
clone size: NA
V gene: TRBV6-5
D gene: TRBD1
CDR3 protein: CAGGQGARKNQPQHF
CDR3 DNA: TGTGCCGGCGGACAGGGTGCAAGGAAAAATCAGCCCCAGCATTTT

J gene: TRBJ1-5
clone size: NA
V gene: TRBV4-3
D gene: NA
CDR3 protein: CASSPTKGLQPQHF
CDR3 DNA: TGCGCCAGCAGCCCCACTAAGGGGTTGCAGCCCCAGCATTTT

J gene: TRBJ1-2
clone size: few
V gene: TRBV7-9
D gene: NA
CDR3 protein: CASSIGQSNYGYTF
CDR3 DNA: TGTGCCAGCAGCATCGGACAGTCTAACTATGGCTACACCTTC

J gene: TRBJ1-4
clone size: NA
V gene: TRBV6-2/TRBV6-3
D gene: TRBD1
CDR3 protein: CASSSGTGFEKLFF
CDR3 DNA: TGTGCCAGCAGTTCCGGGACAGGCTTTGAAAAACTGTTTTTT

J gene: TRBJ2-1
clone size: NA
V gene: TRBV5-1
D gene: TRBD1
CDR3 protein: CASSSAGTDSYNEQFF
CDR3 DNA: TGCGCCAGCAGCTCAGCCGGGACAGACTCCTACAATGAGCAGTTCTTC

J gene: TRBJ1-5
clone size: NA
V gene: TRBV7-2
D gene: NA
CDR3 protein: CASSPGQQLQPQHF
CDR3 DNA: TGTGCCAGCAGCCCTGGACAGCAGCTACAGCCCCAGCATTTT

J gene: TRBJ1-2
clone size: NA
V gene: TRBV2
D gene: NA
CDR3 protein: CASSGGWGVTGGYTF
CDR3 DNA: TGTGCCAGCAGCGGTGGTTGGGGCGTGACCGGTGGCTACACCTTC

J gene: TRBJ1-5
clone size: NA
V gene: TRBV7-2
D gene: TRBD1
CDR3 protein: CASSIDRGDQPQHF
CDR3 DNA: TGTGCCAGCAGCATAGACAGGGGGGATCAGCCCCAGCATTTT

J gene: TRBJ2-1
clone size: NA
V gene: TRBV3-1/TRBV3-2
D gene: TRBD1
CDR3 protein: CASSPWTGANEQFF
CDR3 DNA: TGTGCCAGCAGCCCATGGACAGGGGCAAATGAGCAGTTCTTC

J gene: TRBJ1-6
clone size: NA
V gene: TRBV9
D gene: TRBD1
CDR3 protein: CASTGQGDGNSPLHF
CDR3 DNA: TGTGCCAGCACCGGACAGGGCGACGGTAATTCACCCCTCCACTTT

J gene: TRBJ2-1
clone size: NA
V gene: TRBV5-4
D gene: TRBD2
CDR3 protein: CASSLVAGGRGNEQFF
CDR3 DNA: TGTGCCAGCAGCTTGGTAGCGGGGGGCCGTGGGAATGAGCAGTTCTTC

J gene: TRBJ2-1
clone size: NA
V gene: TRBV7-9
D gene: TRBD2
CDR3 protein: CASSLAHTGTSSYNEQFF
CDR3 DNA: TGTGCCAGCAGCTTAGCACATACCGGGACTAGCTCCTACAATGAGCAGTTCTTC

J gene: TRBJ1-5
clone size: few
V gene: TRBV19
D gene: TRBD1
CDR3 protein: CASSQGAGQPQHF
CDR3 DNA: TGTGCCAGTAGCCAGGGGGCAGGTCAGCCCCAGCATTTT

J gene: TRBJ2-2
clone size: NA
V gene: TRBV4-3
D gene: NA
CDR3 protein: CASSQDQGTGELFF
CDR3 DNA: TGCGCCAGCAGCCAAGATCAGGGGACCGGGGAGCTGTTTTTT

J gene: TRBJ1-2
clone size: NA
V gene: TRBV19
D gene: NA
CDR3 protein: CASSIPGWQGRNYGYTF
CDR3 DNA: TGTGCCAGTAGTATCCCAGGATGGCAAGGTCGGAACTATGGCTACACCTTC

J gene: TRBJ1-2
clone size: NA
V gene: TRBV5-4
D gene: NA
CDR3 protein: CASSLEQGWGYTF
CDR3 DNA: TGTGCCAGCAGCTTGGAGCAGGGCTGGGGCTACACCTTC

J gene: TRBJ1-2
clone size: NA
V gene: TRBV28
D gene: NA
CDR3 protein: CASISDYGYTF
CDR3 DNA: TGTGCCAGTATCTCGGACTATGGCTACACCTTC

J gene: TRBJ1-2
clone size: once
V gene: TRBV19
D gene: TRBD1
CDR3 protein: CASRVQGAIGGYTF
CDR3 DNA: TGTGCCAGTAGGGTACAGGGGGCGATCGGTGGCTACACCTTC

J gene: TRBJ2-7
clone size: NA
V gene: TRBV18
D gene: NA
CDR3 protein: CASSPAGSSYEQYF
CDR3 DNA: TGTGCCAGCTCACCAGCGGGTAGCTCCTACGAGCAGTACTTC

J gene: TRBJ1-2
clone size: NA
V gene: TRBV28
D gene: NA
CDR3 protein: CASSSHTGNYGYTF
CDR3 DNA: TGTGCCAGCAGCAGTCACACAGGGAACTATGGCTACACCTTC

J gene: TRBJ2-5
clone size: NA
V gene: TRBV11-2
D gene: NA
CDR3 protein: CASSLGAGYQETQYF
CDR3 DNA: TGTGCCAGCAGCTTAGGGGCAGGGTACCAAGAGACCCAGTACTTC

J gene: TRBJ1-6
clone size: NA
V gene: TRBV4-3
D gene: NA
CDR3 protein: CASSQDVGTRSYNSPLHF
CDR3 DNA: TGCGCCAGCAGCCAAGATGTTGGGACACGGTCCTATAATTCACCCCTCCACTTT

J gene: TRBJ2-7
clone size: NA
V gene: TRBV27
D gene: TRBD1
CDR3 protein: CASGRDRGYYEQYF
CDR3 DNA: TGTGCCAGCGGTCGGGACAGGGGTTACTACGAGCAGTACTTC

J gene: TRBJ1-2
clone size: NA
V gene: TRBV7-8
D gene: NA
CDR3 protein: CASSLSTGDYGYTF
CDR3 DNA: TGTGCCAGCAGCTTAAGTACGGGAGACTATGGCTACACCTTC

J gene: TRBJ2-2
clone size: medium-sized
V gene: TRBV7-9
D gene: TRBD2
CDR3 protein: CASTGWAGGQDTGELFF
CDR3 DNA: TGTGCCAGCACCGGGTGGGCGGGGGGCCAGGACACCGGGGAGCTGTTTTTT

J gene: TRBJ2-2
clone size: few
V gene: TRBV5-4
D gene: TRBD2
CDR3 protein: CASSLGTSGGPNTGELFF
CDR3 DNA: TGTGCCAGCAGCTTAGGGACTAGCGGGGGCCCGAACACCGGGGAGCTGTTTTTT

J gene: TRBJ1-2
clone size: NA
V gene: TRBV7-9
D gene: NA
CDR3 protein: CASKSGTVTNYGYTF
CDR3 DNA: TGTGCCAGCAAATCTGGAACAGTGACTAACTATGGCTACACCTTC

J gene: TRBJ1-1
clone size: once
V gene: TRBV6-6
D gene: NA
CDR3 protein: CASSGQGSMTEAFF
CDR3 DNA: TGTGCCAGCAGTGGTCAGGGGAGTATGACTGAAGCTTTCTTT

J gene: TRBJ2-3
clone size: NA
V gene: TRBV5-4
D gene: TRBD2
CDR3 protein: CASSPGTRGGRGDTQYF
CDR3 DNA: TGTGCCAGCAGCCCGGGGACTCGCGGGGGGCGGGGGGATACGCAGTATTTT

J gene: TRBJ1-5
clone size: NA
V gene: TRBV6-1
D gene: TRBD1
CDR3 protein: CASSAWTGRRNQPQHF
CDR3 DNA: TGTGCCAGCAGTGCTTGGACAGGGAGACGCAATCAGCCCCAGCATTTT

J gene: TRBJ2-3
clone size: few
V gene: TRBV7-2
D gene: TRBD2
CDR3 protein: CASSLARRGGSTDTQYF
CDR3 DNA: TGTGCCAGCAGCTTAGCGCGACGGGGGGGATCCACAGATACGCAGTATTTT

J gene: TRBJ1-5
clone size: NA
V gene: TRBV7-9
D gene: TRBD1
CDR3 protein: CASSLATGQGQPQHF
CDR3 DNA: TGTGCCAGCAGCTTAGCGACAGGGCAGGGTCAGCCCCAGCATTTT

J gene: TRBJ1-4
clone size: NA
V gene: TRBV5-1
D gene: NA
CDR3 protein: CASSQQGYDGEKLFF
CDR3 DNA: TGCGCCAGCAGCCAACAGGGTTATGATGGAGAAAAACTGTTTTTT

J gene: TRBJ2-1
clone size: few
V gene: TRBV6-1
D gene: TRBD1
CDR3 protein: CASSEGQGAGYNEQFF
CDR3 DNA: TGTGCCAGCAGTGAGGGGCAGGGGGCAGGATACAATGAGCAGTTCTTC

J gene: TRBJ1-1
clone size: once
V gene: TRBV28
D gene: TRBD1
CDR3 protein: CASSLGQGNTEAFF
CDR3 DNA: TGTGCCAGCAGTCTGGGACAGGGGAACACTGAAGCTTTCTTT

J gene: TRBJ1-2
clone size: NA
V gene: TRBV5-1
D gene: NA
CDR3 protein: CASSLREANYGYTF
CDR3 DNA: TGCGCCAGCAGCTTGCGGGAAGCTAACTATGGCTACACCTTC

J gene: TRBJ1-1
clone size: few
V gene: TRBV5-4
D gene: NA
CDR3 protein: CASSSGNTEAFF
CDR3 DNA: TGTGCCAGCAGCTCGGGAAACACTGAAGCTTTCTTT

J gene: TRBJ1-5
clone size: NA
V gene: TRBV15
D gene: NA
CDR3 protein: CATSSLNRADQPQHF
CDR3 DNA: TGTGCCACCAGCAGCCTGAACAGGGCGGATCAGCCCCAGCATTTT

J gene: TRBJ2-3
clone size: NA
V gene: TRBV9
D gene: TRBD2
CDR3 protein: CASSSLAGGPLDTQYF
CDR3 DNA: TGTGCCAGCAGCTCACTAGCGGGGGGGCCTTTGGATACGCAGTATTTT

J gene: TRBJ1-1
clone size: NA
V gene: TRBV10-1
D gene: NA
CDR3 protein: CASSYSRGNTEAFF
CDR3 DNA: TGCGCCAGCAGCTATTCCAGGGGGAACACTGAAGCTTTCTTT